The rows below give T cell receptor beta chains drawn from one sample of a study of blood T cell repertoires in COVID-19. Produced via immunoSEQ multiplex PCR; TCRdb's table is partial and in-frame only. The table has about 190,000 clones, 80% to 90% seen once. Sequencing used peripheral blood. The source of these receptors is a woman of 80 years or more with COVID-19, enrolled during active disease. Both conserved end residues are part of each CDR3.

J,V,CDR3
TRBJ2-3,TRBV6-6,CASSYVSSTDTQYF
TRBJ2-7,TRBV11-3,CASSLDSRYLRQQYF
TRBJ2-1,TRBV6-5,CASTPGQGFGEQFF
TRBJ2-5,TRBV10-2,CASSYPGTANQETQYF
TRBJ2-2,TRBV5-1,CASSLQAADTGELFF
TRBJ2-2,TRBV18,CASSSPGRDGTGELFF
TRBJ2-1,TRBV4-2,CASSQDARAKEQFF
TRBJ2-7,TRBV19,CASSAGQGRAYEQYF
TRBJ1-2,TRBV3-1/TRBV3-2,CASSRGLGGDGYTF
TRBJ2-7,TRBV11-3,CASSLGQGDYEQYF
TRBJ2-5,TRBV11-1,CASSFSPSHQETQYF
TRBJ2-5,TRBV10-3,CAISESTGGAVQETQYF